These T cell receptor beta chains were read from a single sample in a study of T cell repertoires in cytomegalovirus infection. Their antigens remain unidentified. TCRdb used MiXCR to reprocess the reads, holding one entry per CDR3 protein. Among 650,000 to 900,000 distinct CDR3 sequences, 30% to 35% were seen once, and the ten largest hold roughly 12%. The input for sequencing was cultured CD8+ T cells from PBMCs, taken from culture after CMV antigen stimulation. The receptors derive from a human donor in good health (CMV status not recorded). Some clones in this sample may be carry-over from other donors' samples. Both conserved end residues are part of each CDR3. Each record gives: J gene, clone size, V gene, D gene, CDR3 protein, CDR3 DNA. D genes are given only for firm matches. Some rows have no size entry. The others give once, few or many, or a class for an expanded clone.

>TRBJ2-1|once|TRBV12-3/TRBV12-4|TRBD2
CASSFRLLAGGGDEQFF
TGTGCCAGCAGTTTCCGCTTACTAGCGGGGGGAGGGGATGAGCAGTTCTTC
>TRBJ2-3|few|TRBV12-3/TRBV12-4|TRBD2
CASSFGGGVDTQYF
TGTGCCAGCAGTTTTGGCGGGGGTGTAGATACGCAGTATTTT
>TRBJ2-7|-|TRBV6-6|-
CASSDRSSTYEQYF
TGTGCCAGCAGTGATAGATCTAGCACTTACGAGCAGTACTTC
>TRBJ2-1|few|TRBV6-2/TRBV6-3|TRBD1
CASSYLWGTVYNEQFF
TGTGCCAGCAGTTACTTGTGGGGGACAGTCTACAATGAGCAGTTCTTC
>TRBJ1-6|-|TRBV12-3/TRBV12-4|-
CASSLSGSPLHF
TGTGCCAGCAGTTTGTCTGGGTCACCCCTCCACTTT
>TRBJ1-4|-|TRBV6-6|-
CASSYSRFRAEKLFF
TGTGCCAGCAGTTACTCGAGGTTTAGGGCGGAAAAACTGTTTTTT
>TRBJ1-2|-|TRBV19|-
CASSIAPPRDHFYGYTF
TGTGCCAGTAGTATAGCTCCCCCCCGGGACCACTTCTATGGCTACACCTTC
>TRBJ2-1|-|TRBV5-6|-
CASSLSGPGYEQFF
TGTGCCAGCAGCTTGAGCGGGCCGGGGTATGAGCAGTTCTTC
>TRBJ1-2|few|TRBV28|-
CASSFPNPGVNYGYTF
TGTGCCAGCAGTTTCCCTAACCCAGGGGTTAACTATGGCTACACCTTC
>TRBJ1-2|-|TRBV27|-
CASSFGGSNYGYTF
TGTGCCAGCAGTTTTGGGGGTTCTAACTATGGCTACACCTTC
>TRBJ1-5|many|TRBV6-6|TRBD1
CASSYIQGARIGINQPQHF
TGTGCCAGCAGTTACATACAGGGGGCGCGTATTGGAATCAATCAGCCCCAGCATTTT
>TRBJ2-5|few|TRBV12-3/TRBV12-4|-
CASRPQGSGETQYF
TGTGCCAGCAGGCCCCAGGGAAGCGGCGAGACCCAGTACTTC
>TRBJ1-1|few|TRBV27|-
CASSFSGAKEAFF
TGTGCCAGCAGTTTCTCCGGGGCAAAAGAAGCTTTCTTT
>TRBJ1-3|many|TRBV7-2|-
CASSSPQIDSGNTIYF
TGTGCCAGCAGCAGTCCCCAGATTGACTCTGGAAACACCATATATTTT
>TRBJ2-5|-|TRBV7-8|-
CASSFHLEETQYF
TGTGCCAGCAGCTTTCACTTGGAGGAGACCCAGTACTTC
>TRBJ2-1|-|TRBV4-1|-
CASMGSGNEQFF
TGCGCCAGCATGGGGTCGGGAAATGAGCAGTTCTTC
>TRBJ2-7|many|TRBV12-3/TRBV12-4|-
CASSLRLGFRYEQYF
TGTGCCAGCAGTTTACGGCTCGGGTTCCGCTACGAGCAGTACTTC
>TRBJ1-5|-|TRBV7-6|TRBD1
CSSSLGGQGVWQPQHF
TGTTCCAGCAGCTTAGGGGGACAGGGGGTCTGGCAGCCCCAGCATTTT
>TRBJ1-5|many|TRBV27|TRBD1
CASSLSRGGNQPQHF
TGTGCCAGCAGTTTGTCCAGGGGGGGGAATCAGCCCCAGCATTTT
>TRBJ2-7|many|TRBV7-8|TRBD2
CASSFRGGRDEQYF
TGTGCCAGCAGCTTCCGGGGGGGCCGAGACGAGCAGTACTTC
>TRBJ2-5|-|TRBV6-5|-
CASSYSAGSRETQYF
TGTGCCAGCAGTTACTCTGCAGGTTCTAGGGAGACCCAGTACTTC
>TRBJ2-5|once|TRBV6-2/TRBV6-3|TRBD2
CASRHTGLAGGIIQETQYF
TGTGCCAGCAGACACACAGGACTAGCGGGGGGTATCATCCAAGAGACCCAGTACTTC
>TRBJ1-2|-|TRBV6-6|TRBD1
CASTYSKNRGHDGYTF
TGTGCCAGCACTTACTCAAAAAACAGGGGGCACGATGGCTACACCTTC
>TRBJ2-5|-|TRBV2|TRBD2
CATKTSGGALAQETQYF
TGTGCCACCAAGACTAGCGGGGGGGCCTTGGCTCAAGAGACCCAGTACTTC
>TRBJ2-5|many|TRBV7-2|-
CASSFTGLYQETQYF
TGTGCCAGCAGCTTCACAGGGTTGTACCAAGAGACCCAGTACTTC
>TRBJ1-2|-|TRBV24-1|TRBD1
CATSDTFNRGNGYTF
TGTGCCACCAGTGATACGTTTAACAGGGGTAATGGCTACACCTTC
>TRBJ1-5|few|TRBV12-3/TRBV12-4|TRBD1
CASSSRLWGQVGNQPQHF
TGTGCCAGCAGTTCAAGGCTATGGGGACAGGTTGGGAATCAGCCCCAGCATTTT
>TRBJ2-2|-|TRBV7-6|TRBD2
CANSLSLAGATGELFF
TGTGCCAACAGCTTATCACTAGCGGGGGCCACCGGGGAGCTGTTTTTT
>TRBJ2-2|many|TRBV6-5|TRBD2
CASSRSGGNTGELFF
TGTGCCAGCAGTCGTAGCGGGGGGAACACCGGGGAGCTGTTTTTT
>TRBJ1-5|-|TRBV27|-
CASSLEIGQPQHF
TGTGCCAGCAGTCTCGAGATTGGACAGCCCCAGCATTTT
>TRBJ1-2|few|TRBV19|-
CASRQVYDGYTF
TGTGCCAGCCGTCAGGTGTATGACGGCTACACCTTC
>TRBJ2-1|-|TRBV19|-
CASSIGMDYRVLFSYNEQFF
TGTGCCAGTAGTATAGGTATGGACTACCGGGTCCTGTTCTCCTACAATGAGCAGTTCTTC
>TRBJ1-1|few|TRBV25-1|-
CASRDTAGAFF
TGTGCCAGCAGAGACACCGCGGGAGCTTTCTTT
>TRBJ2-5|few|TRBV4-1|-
CASSQEGLFQETQYF
TGCGCCAGCAGCCAGGAGGGACTTTTCCAAGAGACCCAGTACTTC
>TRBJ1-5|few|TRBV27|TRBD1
CASSLLVSGTEINQPQHF
TGTGCCAGCAGTTTACTCGTTAGTGGGACAGAGATAAATCAGCCCCAGCATTTT
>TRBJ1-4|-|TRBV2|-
CASHITSWDPATNEKLFF
TGTGCCAGCCATATCACGTCGTGGGATCCGGCAACTAATGAAAAACTGTTTTTT
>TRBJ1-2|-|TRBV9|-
CASSEATWEGGEGYTF
TGTGCCAGCAGCGAGGCTACATGGGAGGGGGGAGAAGGCTACACCTTC
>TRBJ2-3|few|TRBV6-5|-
CASSYGGSPRTDTQYF
TGTGCCAGCAGTTACGGGGGTAGTCCGCGCACAGATACGCAGTATTTT
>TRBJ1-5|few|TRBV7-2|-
CASSSGSTEHSNQPQHF
TGTGCCAGCAGCTCAGGGTCGACAGAACATAGCAATCAGCCCCAGCATTTT
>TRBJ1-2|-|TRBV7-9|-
CASSLIGSPYTF
TGTGCCAGCAGCTTAATCGGGTCACCATACACCTTC